A single sample gave rise to the 5 T cell receptor beta chains below, sequenced in a study of T-cell reconstitution after alpha-beta-depleted transplantation in children. Researchers prepared the TCRbeta library using unique molecular identifiers, the study reports. TCRdb independently ran MiXCR on the PCR reads; one entry per CDR3 protein. The sample yields about 540,000 distinct CDR3 sequences, around 27% seen once. This sample comprised PBMCs, obtained before TCRalphabeta/CD19-depleted stem cell transplant. These TCRs come from a boy under two years old with Wiskott-Aldrich syndrome, due to receive a stem cell transplant.

This chain links TRBV5-1 with TRBJ2-1; D may match TRBD1 or TRBD2 (6 bases each). The ends were cut back, 1 base at V and 6 bases at J, with 11 bases in the middle. CDR1 is SGHRS and CDR2 is YFSETQ in the germline V gene. The CDR3 runs 14 residues. Here the CDR3 DNA reads TGCGCCAGCAGCTTGCGGGGGCTGGGCAATGAGCAGTTCTTC. Amino acid sequence: CASSLRGLGNEQFF.

This clonotype has ten or more counts. V and J are TRBV5-1 and TRBJ2-7; D not resolved. V lost 0 bases, J lost 0 bases, and 10 bases lay in between. CDR3 size: 15 residues. CDR1 and CDR2 from the germline V gene are SGHRS and YFSETQ. CDR3 in DNA: TGCGCCAGCAGCTTGGGAACGGGCGTCTCCTACGAGCAGTACTTC. Translated, it gives CASSLGTGVSYEQYF.

The chain couples TRBV20-1 to TRBJ2-7, with D maybe TRBD2 (6 bases). This CDR3 region has 14 residues. Germline V gives CDR1 DFQATT, CDR2 SNEGSKA (reference sequence). V lost 1 base, J lost 2 bases, and 12 bases lay in between. The CDR3 protein is CSARAASETYEQYF. The CDR3 coding sequence is TGCAGTGCTAGAGCCGCTAGCGAGACCTACGAGCAGTACTTC.

For this clonotype: The germline gene is not matched at one end of the junction; a read error may be the cause. This chain joins TRBV20-1 and TRBJ2-6; 10 bases are shared with TRBD2. Germline CDR1 is DFQATT and CDR2 is SNEGSKA (reference sequence). This CDR3 spans 19 amino acids. The DNA for the CDR3 is TGCAGTGCTCGCCGACTAGCGGGCGTCCCGAATGCTGGGGCCAACGGCCTGACTTTC. It is translated as CSARRLAGVPNAGANGLTF.

This clonotype was found a few times. The DNA of the CDR3 is TGCAGCGTGTACGGTTCGGGAGTCTCCTACAATGAGCAGTTCTTC. This translates into CSVYGSGVSYNEQFF. The rearrangement links TRBV29-1 to TRBJ2-1; D might be TRBD2 (6 bases). The germline V gene encodes CDR1 SQVTM and CDR2 ANQGSEA. The CDR3 runs 15 residues. Trimming removed 6 bases from V and 0 bases from J, with 15 bases in between.